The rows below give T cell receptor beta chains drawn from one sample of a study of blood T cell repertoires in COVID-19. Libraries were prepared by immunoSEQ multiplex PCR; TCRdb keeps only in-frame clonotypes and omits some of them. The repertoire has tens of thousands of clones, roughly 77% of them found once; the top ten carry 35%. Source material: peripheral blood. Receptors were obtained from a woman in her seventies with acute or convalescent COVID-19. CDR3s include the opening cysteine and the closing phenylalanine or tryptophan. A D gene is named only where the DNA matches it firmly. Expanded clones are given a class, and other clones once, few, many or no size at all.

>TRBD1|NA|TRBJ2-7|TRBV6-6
CASSHQQGALRSYEQYF
TGTGCCAGCAGTCACCAACAGGGGGCGCTTAGATCCTACGAGCAGTACTTC
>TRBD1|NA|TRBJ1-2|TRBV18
CASSPTRGRDYGYTF
TGTGCCAGCTCACCCACGAGGGGGCGAGACTATGGCTACACCTTC
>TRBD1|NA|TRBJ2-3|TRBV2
CASNLQGNTDTQYF
TGTGCCAGCAACCTACAGGGGAACACAGATACGCAGTATTTT
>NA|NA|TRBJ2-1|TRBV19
CASSSRTGRDEQFF
TGTGCCAGTAGTTCCCGGACAGGGAGGGATGAGCAGTTCTTC
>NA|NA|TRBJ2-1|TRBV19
CASSISGTKRDEQFF
TGTGCCAGTAGTATCAGCGGTACCAAAAGGGATGAGCAGTTCTTC
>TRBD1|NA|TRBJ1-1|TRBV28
CASRGNRGKNTEAFF
TGTGCCAGCAGGGGAAACAGGGGCAAGAACACTGAAGCTTTCTTT
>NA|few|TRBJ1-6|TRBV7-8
CASSLQTRDNSPLHF
TGTGCCAGCAGCTTACAGACGAGGGATAATTCACCCCTCCACTTT
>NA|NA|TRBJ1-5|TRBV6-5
CASSWTVNQPQHF
TGTGCCAGCAGTTGGACAGTAAATCAGCCCCAGCATTTT
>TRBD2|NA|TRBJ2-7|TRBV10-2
CASSDLAGTYEQYF
TGCGCCAGCAGTGACCTAGCGGGGACCTACGAGCAGTACTTC
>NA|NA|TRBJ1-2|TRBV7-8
CASSPRIYGYTF
TGTGCCAGCAGCCCTAGGATCTATGGCTACACCTTC
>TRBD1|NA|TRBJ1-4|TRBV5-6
CASSITGGQGRNEKLFF
TGTGCCAGCAGCATAACCGGTGGACAGGGCAGGAATGAAAAACTGTTTTTT
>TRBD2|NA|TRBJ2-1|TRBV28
CASSVELGTSADNEQFF
TGTGCCAGCAGCGTGGAGCTCGGGACTAGCGCCGACAATGAGCAGTTCTTC
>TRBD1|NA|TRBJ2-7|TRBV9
CASSARQGVKDEQYF
TGTGCCAGCAGCGCCCGACAGGGAGTTAAGGACGAGCAGTACTTC
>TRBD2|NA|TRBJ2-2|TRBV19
CASSIEILAGVRDTGELFF
TGTGCCAGTAGTATAGAAATACTAGCGGGAGTGAGGGACACCGGGGAGCTGTTTTTT
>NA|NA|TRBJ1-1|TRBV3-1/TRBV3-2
CASSQQGRAFF
TGTGCCAGCAGCCAGCAGGGAAGAGCTTTCTTT
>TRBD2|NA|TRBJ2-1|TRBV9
CASSVEGLAGWTEQFF
TGTGCCAGCAGCGTAGAGGGACTAGCGGGATGGACTGAGCAGTTCTTC
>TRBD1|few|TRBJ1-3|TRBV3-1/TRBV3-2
CASSRDSRNTIYF
TGTGCCAGCAGCAGGGACAGTAGGAACACCATATATTTT
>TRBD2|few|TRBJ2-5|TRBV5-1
CASSWSGGAQETQYF
TGCGCCAGCAGCTGGAGCGGGGGGGCTCAAGAGACCCAGTACTTC
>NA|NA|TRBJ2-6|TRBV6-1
CASSEASLSGANVLTF
TGTGCCAGCAGTGAAGCCTCTCTGTCTGGGGCCAACGTCCTGACTTTC
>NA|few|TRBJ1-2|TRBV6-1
CASSETVSDGYTF
TGTGCCAGCAGTGAAACGGTTTCCGATGGCTACACCTTC
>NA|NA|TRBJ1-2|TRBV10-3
CAISESGANNYGYTF
TGTGCCATCAGTGAATCAGGGGCGAATAACTATGGCTACACCTTC
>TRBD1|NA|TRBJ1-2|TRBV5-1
CASSLDDRAGYTF
TGCGCCAGCAGCTTGGACGACAGGGCTGGCTACACCTTC
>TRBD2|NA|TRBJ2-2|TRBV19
CAVSSGVRTGELFF
TGTGCCGTTTCTAGCGGGGTACGGACCGGGGAGCTGTTTTTT
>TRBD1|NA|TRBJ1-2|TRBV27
CASSPDRARGYTF
TGTGCCAGCAGTCCCGACAGGGCTCGGGGCTACACCTTC